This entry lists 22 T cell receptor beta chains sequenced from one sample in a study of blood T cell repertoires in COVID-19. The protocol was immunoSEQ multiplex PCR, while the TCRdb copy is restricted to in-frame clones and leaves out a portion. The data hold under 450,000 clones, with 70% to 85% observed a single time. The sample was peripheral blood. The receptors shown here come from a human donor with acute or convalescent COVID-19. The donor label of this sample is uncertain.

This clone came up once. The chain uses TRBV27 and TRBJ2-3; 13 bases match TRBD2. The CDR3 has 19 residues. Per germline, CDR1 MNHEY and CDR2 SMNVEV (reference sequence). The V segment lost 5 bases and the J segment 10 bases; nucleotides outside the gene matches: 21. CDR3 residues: CASSPRTGRFRLAGGPQYF. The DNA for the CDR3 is TGTGCCAGCAGTCCCCGGACAGGGAGATTTAGACTAGCGGGGGGACCGCAGTATTTT.

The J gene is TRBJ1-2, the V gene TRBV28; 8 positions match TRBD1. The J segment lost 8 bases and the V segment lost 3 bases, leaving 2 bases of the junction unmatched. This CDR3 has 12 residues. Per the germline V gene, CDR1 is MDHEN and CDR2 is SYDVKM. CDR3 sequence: CASSFRGLGYTF. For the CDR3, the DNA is TGTGCCAGCAGTTTCAGGGGGCTAGGCTACACCTTC.

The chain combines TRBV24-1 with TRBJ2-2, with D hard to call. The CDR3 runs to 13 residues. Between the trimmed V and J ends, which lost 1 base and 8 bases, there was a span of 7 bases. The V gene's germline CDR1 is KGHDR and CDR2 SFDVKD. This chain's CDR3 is CATSDLEAGELFF. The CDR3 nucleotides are TGTGCCACCAGTGATTTAGAAGCGGGGGAGCTGTTTTTT.

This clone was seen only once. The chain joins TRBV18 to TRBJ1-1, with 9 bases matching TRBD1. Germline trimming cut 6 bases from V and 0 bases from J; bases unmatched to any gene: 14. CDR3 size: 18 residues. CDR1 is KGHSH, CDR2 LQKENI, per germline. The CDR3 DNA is TGTGCCAGCTCTACCATTATCATCGGGACAGGGATGAACACTGAAGCTTTCTTT. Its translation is CASSTIIIGTGMNTEAFF.

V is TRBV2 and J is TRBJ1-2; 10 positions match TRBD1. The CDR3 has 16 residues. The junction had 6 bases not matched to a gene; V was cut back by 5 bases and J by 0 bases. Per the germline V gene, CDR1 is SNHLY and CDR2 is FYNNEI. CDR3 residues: CASSKIGQGANYGYTF. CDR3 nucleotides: TGTGCCAGCAGTAAGATTGGACAGGGGGCTAACTATGGCTACACCTTC.

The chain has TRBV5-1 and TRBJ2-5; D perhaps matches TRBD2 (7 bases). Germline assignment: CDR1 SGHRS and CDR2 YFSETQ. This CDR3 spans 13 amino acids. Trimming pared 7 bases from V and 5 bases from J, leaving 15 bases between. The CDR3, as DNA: TGCGCCAGCGGAGGGGGGGGAACGGAGACCCAGTACTTC. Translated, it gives CASGGGGTETQYF.

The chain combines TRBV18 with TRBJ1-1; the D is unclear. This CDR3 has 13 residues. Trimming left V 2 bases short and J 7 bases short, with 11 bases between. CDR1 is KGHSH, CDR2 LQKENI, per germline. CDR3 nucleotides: TGTGCCAGCTCACCAGATCAGCGGAATGAAGCTTTCTTT. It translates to CASSPDQRNEAFF.

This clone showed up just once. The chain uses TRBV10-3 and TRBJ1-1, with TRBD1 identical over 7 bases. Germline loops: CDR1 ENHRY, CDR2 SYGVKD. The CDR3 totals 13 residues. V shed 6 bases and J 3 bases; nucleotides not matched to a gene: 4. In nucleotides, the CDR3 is TGTGCCATCAGCCGACAGGGCGACACTGAAGCTTTCTTT. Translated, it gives CAISRQGDTEAFF.

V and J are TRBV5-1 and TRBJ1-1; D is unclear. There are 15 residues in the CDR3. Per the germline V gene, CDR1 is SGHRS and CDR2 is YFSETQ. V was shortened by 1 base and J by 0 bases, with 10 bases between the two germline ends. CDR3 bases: TGCGCCAGCAGCTTGAGTTCACAAATGAACACTGAAGCTTTCTTT. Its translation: CASSLSSQMNTEAFF.

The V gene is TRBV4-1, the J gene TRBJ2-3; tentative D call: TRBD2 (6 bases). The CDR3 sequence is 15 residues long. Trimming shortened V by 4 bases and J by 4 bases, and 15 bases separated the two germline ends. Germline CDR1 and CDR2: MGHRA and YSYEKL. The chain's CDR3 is CASSPWGVSADTQYF. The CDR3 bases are TGCGCCAGCAGCCCATGGGGGGTTTCTGCAGATACGCAGTATTTT.

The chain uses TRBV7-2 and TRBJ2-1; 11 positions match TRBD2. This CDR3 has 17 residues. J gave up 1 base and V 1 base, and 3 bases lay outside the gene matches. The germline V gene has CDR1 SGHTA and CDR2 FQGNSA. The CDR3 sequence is CASSLGLAGGSYNEQFF. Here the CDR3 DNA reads TGTGCCAGCAGCTTAGGGCTAGCGGGAGGTTCCTACAATGAGCAGTTCTTC.

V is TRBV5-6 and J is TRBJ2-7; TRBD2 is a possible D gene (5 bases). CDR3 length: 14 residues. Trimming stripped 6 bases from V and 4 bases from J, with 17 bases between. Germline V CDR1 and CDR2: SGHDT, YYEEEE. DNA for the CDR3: TGTGCCAGCACCCAAGGACTTGGCGGGTACGAGCAGTACTTC. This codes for CASTQGLGGYEQYF.

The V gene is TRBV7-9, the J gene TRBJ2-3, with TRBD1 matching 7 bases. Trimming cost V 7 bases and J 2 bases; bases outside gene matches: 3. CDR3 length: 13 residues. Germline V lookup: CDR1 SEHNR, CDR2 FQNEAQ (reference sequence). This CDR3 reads CASTQGNTDTQYF. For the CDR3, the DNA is TGTGCCAGCACACAGGGGAACACAGATACGCAGTATTTT.

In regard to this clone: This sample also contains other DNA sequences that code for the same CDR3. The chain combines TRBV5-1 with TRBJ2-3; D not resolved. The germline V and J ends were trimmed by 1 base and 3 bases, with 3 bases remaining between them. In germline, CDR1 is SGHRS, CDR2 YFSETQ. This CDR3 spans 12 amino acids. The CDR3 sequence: CASSLTTDTQYF. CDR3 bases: TGCGCCAGCAGCTTGACAACAGATACGCAGTATTTT.

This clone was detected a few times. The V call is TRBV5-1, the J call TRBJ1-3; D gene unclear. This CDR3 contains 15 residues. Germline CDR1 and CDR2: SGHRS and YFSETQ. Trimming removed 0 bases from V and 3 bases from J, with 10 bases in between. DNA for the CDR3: TGCGCCAGCAGCTTGGACGCAGGCCTTGGAAACACCATATATTTT. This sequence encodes CASSLDAGLGNTIYF.

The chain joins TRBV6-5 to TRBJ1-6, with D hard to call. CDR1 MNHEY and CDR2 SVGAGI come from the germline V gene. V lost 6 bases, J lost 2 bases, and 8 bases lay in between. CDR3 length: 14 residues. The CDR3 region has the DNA TGTGCCAGCAGCGCAGGTCCCTATAATTCACCCCTCCACTTT. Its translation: CASSAGPYNSPLHF.

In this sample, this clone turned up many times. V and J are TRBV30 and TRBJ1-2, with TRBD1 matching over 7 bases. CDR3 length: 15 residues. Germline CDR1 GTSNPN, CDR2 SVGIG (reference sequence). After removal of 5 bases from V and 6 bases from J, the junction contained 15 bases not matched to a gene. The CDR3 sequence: CAWVLRQGNLNGYTF. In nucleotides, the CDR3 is TGTGCCTGGGTCCTTAGACAGGGTAATCTAAATGGCTACACCTTC.

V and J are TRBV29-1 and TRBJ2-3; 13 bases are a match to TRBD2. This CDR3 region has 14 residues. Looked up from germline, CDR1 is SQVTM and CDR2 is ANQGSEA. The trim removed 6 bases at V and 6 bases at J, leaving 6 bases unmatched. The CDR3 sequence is CSVKLAGGHDTQYF. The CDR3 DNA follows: TGCAGCGTGAAACTAGCGGGAGGGCACGATACGCAGTATTTT.

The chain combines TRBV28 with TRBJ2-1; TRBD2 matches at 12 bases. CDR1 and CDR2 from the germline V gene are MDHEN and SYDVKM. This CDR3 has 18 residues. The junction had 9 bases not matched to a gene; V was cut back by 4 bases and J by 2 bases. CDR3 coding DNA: TGTGCCAGCAGTTCCGGACTAGCGGGGCCCCGGGCCTACAATGAGCAGTTCTTC. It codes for CASSSGLAGPRAYNEQFF.

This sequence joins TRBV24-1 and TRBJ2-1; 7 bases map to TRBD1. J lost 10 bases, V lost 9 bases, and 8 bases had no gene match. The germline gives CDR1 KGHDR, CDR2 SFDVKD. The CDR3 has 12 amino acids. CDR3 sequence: CATCSHRGEQFF. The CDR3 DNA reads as TGTGCCACCTGTTCGCACAGGGGCGAGCAGTTCTTC.

The CDR3, as DNA: TGTGCCATCAGTGACCTACAGGGGGCAGATGGCTACACCTTC. Its translation: CAISDLQGADGYTF. This sequence joins TRBV10-3 and TRBJ1-2; 9 bases are a match to TRBD1. In germline, CDR1 is ENHRY, CDR2 SYGVKD. The CDR3 extends over 14 amino acids. Trimming at V came to 3 bases and at J to 6 bases, leaving 5 bases not matched to a gene.

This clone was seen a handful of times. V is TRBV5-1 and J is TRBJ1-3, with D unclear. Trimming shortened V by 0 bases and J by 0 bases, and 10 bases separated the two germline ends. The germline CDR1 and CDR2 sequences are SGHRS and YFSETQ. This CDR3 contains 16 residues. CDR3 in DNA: TGCGCCAGCAGCTTGGACCTTCTTAGCTCTGGAAACACCATATATTTT. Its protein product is CASSLDLLSSGNTIYF.